Listed here are 25 T cell receptor beta chains from one sample, sequenced in a study of tumor-infiltrating lymphocytes in primary liver carcinoma. The template, approximately 500 ng total RNA, yielded TCR beta cDNA made with a constant-region primer. Slightly modified ARM-PCR served as the procedure for the TCR beta libraries. These libraries came from three rounds of nested multiplex PCR. In the first two PCR rounds, TRBV1-TRBV30 forward primers were paired with a C-beta reverse primer, and each round lasted about 10 cycles. Using its own MiXCR run on the multiplex PCR reads, TCRdb lists one record per CDR3 protein. The sample shows under 200,000 distinct CDR3 sequences, 70% to 90% of them seen only once. It was from roughly 20-30 mg of unsorted bulk tissue that RNA and DNA were co-extracted. Source material: tumor tissue from primary liver carcinoma. Every receptor here comes from a man aged 35 to 55 with primary liver carcinoma and hepatitis B virus infection.

This clonotype has only one observation. Mismatch with germline at one junction end may stem from a read error. The gene calls are TRBV11-1 and TRBJ2-2, with D maybe TRBD2 (5 bases). Germline CDR1 and CDR2: SGHAT and FQDESV (reference sequence). There are 15 residues in the CDR3. The CDR3 nucleotides are TGCACCAGCAGCTTAGGTGGGAGTGGAAGCGGGGAGCTGTTTTTT. It yields the protein CTSSLGGSGSGELFF.

As for this clonotype: The junction differs from germline at one of its ends, possibly a read error. The chain recombines TRBV4-2 with TRBJ2-5, with 14 bases lining up with TRBD2. Germline V CDR1 and CDR2: LGHNA, YNFKEQ. This CDR3 is 18 amino acids long. CDR3 bases: TGTGCCAGCAGCCTAACGACTAGCGGGGGGGCCGACTCGGAGACCCGGTACTTC. It yields the protein CASSLTTSGGADSETRYF.

This clonotype was recorded once. This rearrangement joins TRBV7-9 to TRBJ2-7; D may be TRBD1 (5 bases). CDR1 and CDR2 (germline): SEHNR, FQNEAQ (reference sequence). The CDR3 covers 14 residues. Trimming took 5 bases from V and 5 from J, leaving 16 bases between them. The CDR3 loop reads CASSDSSGADEQYF. The CDR3 nucleotides are TGTGCCAGCAGCGATTCTAGTGGGGCGGACGAGCAGTACTTC.

V and J are TRBV6-1 and TRBJ2-5; no definite D call. Germline-derived CDR1 and CDR2 are MNHNS and SASEGT. Trimming pared 4 bases from V and 1 base from J, leaving 13 bases between. This CDR3 spans 15 amino acids. The CDR3 sequence is CASSVVVGSQETQYF. The CDR3 nucleotides are TGTGCCAGCAGTGTAGTGGTGGGCAGCCAAGAGACCCAGTACTTC.

A note on this clonotype: The junction differs from germline at one of its ends, possibly a read error. V gene TRBV11-2 combines with J gene TRBJ2-5, with D perhaps matching TRBD2 (5 bases). Germline V gene data show CDR1 as SGHAT and CDR2 as FQNNGV. The length of the CDR3 is 15 residues. The CDR3 DNA is TGTGCCAGCAGTCCCGTCGGGCTAGCCCCAGAGAGCCAGTACTTC. Protein: CASSPVGLAPESQYF.

This clonotype showed up just once. V gene TRBV5-1 combines with J gene TRBJ2-3; 7 bases map to TRBD2. Losses at the gene ends were 0 bases for V and 0 bases for J; bases not matched to a gene: 4. CDR3 length: 16 residues. CDR1 and CDR2 (germline): SGHRS, YFSETQ. The DNA of the CDR3 is TGCGCCAGCAGCTTGGCCCATAGCGGGAGCACAGATACGCAGTATTTT. Translation gives CASSLAHSGSTDTQYF.

Of note for this clonotype: A junction boundary mismatches the germline segment, possibly from a read error. The chain joins TRBV5-4 to TRBJ2-5, with D perhaps TRBD1 (5 bases). The germline gives CDR1 SGHNT, CDR2 YYREEE (reference sequence). The CDR3 has 14 residues. CDR3: CASSTLTDSETHYF. The DNA of the CDR3 is TGTGCCAGCAGCACACTGACAGATAGTGAGACCCATTACTTC.

This clonotype was picked up a small number of times. Without the conserved terminal phenylalanine or tryptophan, this CDR3 likely stems from a read error. The rearrangement links TRBV6-1 to TRBJ2-3; tentative D call: TRBD2 (6 bases). CDR1 is MNHNS, CDR2 SASEGT, per germline. The ends were cut back, 3 bases at V and 1 base at J, with 14 bases in the middle. The CDR3 length is 16 residues. This chain's CDR3 is CASSERRGLRTDTQYL. In DNA, the CDR3 is TGTGCCAGCAGTGAGAGGCGGGGACTTCGCACAGATACGCAGTATCTT.

This clonotype was detected only once. Sequence at one end of the junction differs from germline and may be a read error. The gene calls are TRBV6-2 or TRBV6-3 and TRBJ2-3; tentatively, D is TRBD1 (6 bases). This CDR3 has 14 amino acids. In germline, CDR1 is MNHEY, CDR2 SVGEGT. This CDR3 reads CTSSHRVGGDTHYF. CDR3 nucleotides: TGTACCAGCAGCCACAGGGTAGGGGGTGATACGCACTATTTT.

Concerning this clonotype: Germline is not matched at one junction end, which may reflect a read error. The chain joins TRBV5-6 to TRBJ2-5, with D maybe TRBD2 (6 bases). Germline V gene lookup returns CDR1 SGHDT and CDR2 YYEEEE. The CDR3 spans 14 residues. The CDR3, as DNA: TGTGGCAGCAGCTTGGAGGGTTGCCAAGAGACCCAGTACTTC. As protein: CGSSLEGCQETQYF.

About this clonotype itself: The junction differs from germline at one of its ends, possibly a read error. V usage is TRBV5-5 and J usage is TRBJ1-1; 9 bases are shared with TRBD1. Per the germline V gene, CDR1 is SGHKS and CDR2 is YYEKEE (reference sequence). This CDR3 is built from 15 residues. In DNA, the CDR3 is TGTGCCAGCAACTTGTACGAGACAGGGGGTACTGAAGCTTTCTTT. As protein: CASNLYETGGTEAFF.

With respect to this clonotype: In this CDR3 the conserved last residue, phenylalanine or tryptophan, is missing, so a read error is likely. The J gene is TRBJ2-7, the V gene TRBV29-1; the D gene is possibly TRBD1 (6 bases). The CDR3 has 12 residues. V shed 4 bases and J shed 7 bases, with 14 bases lying between them. CDR1 is SQVTM and CDR2 is ANQGSEA in the germline V gene. The CDR3 DNA is TGCAGCGTTGTGGGACAATCGGAGGAGCAGTACTAC. It translates to CSVVGQSEEQYY.

Points on this clonotype: The junction differs from germline at one of its ends, possibly a read error. The chain couples TRBV12-3 or TRBV12-4 to TRBJ2-3, with D maybe TRBD1 (5 bases). This CDR3 has 14 amino acids. The CDR3 here is CACSSFQGSDTQYF. The CDR3 DNA reads as TGTGCCTGCAGTTCATTTCAGGGATCCGATACGCAGTATTTT.

On this clonotype: Without the conserved terminal phenylalanine or tryptophan, this CDR3 likely stems from a read error. Because the CDR3's place on the DNA is in doubt, the DNA is left out and the CDR3 is given as listed by TCRdb. The chain is built from TRBV29-1 and TRBJ2-3; the D call in the table, TRBD1, was not verified against the DNA. Germline assignment: CDR1 SQVTM and CDR2 ANQGSEA. Ends included, the CDR3 has 15 residues. CDR3 sequence: CSAEYRDRGTDTLYL.

This clonotype is medium-sized in the sample. As DNA, the CDR3 is TGTGCCAGCAGCCTACAAAGCGGAGGTTTCAATGAGCAGTTCTTC. It specifies CASSLQSGGFNEQFF. The chain uses TRBV11-3 and TRBJ2-1; a weak D match, TRBD2 (5 bases). Germline V gene data show CDR1 as SGHNT and CDR2 as YENEEA. Trimming stripped 5 bases from V and 6 bases from J, with 17 bases between. The CDR3 has 15 amino acids.

The rearrangement links TRBV6-6 to TRBJ2-5, with D possibly being TRBD2 (5 bases). The CDR3 sequence is 15 residues long. Trimming stripped 3 bases from V and 2 bases from J, with 13 bases between. Germline lookup yields CDR1 MNHNY and CDR2 SVGAGI (reference sequence). The CDR3 sequence: CASSYLCGGQETQYF. In DNA, the CDR3 is TGTGCCAGCAGTTATTTGTGTGGAGGACAAGAGACCCAGTACTTC.

Points on this clonotype: A much larger clone differs by one base, so this may be a read error. This CDR3 is CASSTRLAGGINEQFF. For the CDR3, the DNA is TGCGCCAGCAGCACCCGCCTAGCGGGAGGAATCAATGAGCAGTTCTTC. The V gene is TRBV5-1, the J gene TRBJ2-1; 11 bases are shared with TRBD2. The germline gives CDR1 SGHRS, CDR2 YFSETQ. The CDR3 is 16 residues long. V lost 4 bases to trimming and J lost 6 bases; unmatched junction nucleotides: 9.

The chain links TRBV11-2 to TRBJ2-6; TRBD1 matches 8 bases. With 7 bases clipped from V and 19 bases from J, the junction kept 39 bases outside the gene matches. Looked up from germline, CDR1 is SGHAT and CDR2 is FQNNGV. The CDR3 is 21 residues long. For the CDR3, the DNA is TGTGCCAGCAACATTGGGGGAGACAGGGGCATTTCCTTCTCTGGGGCCAACGTCATAACTTTC. Translated: CASNIGGDRGISFSGANVITF.

This sequence joins TRBV5-1 and TRBJ2-3, with a possible D match to TRBD2 (5 bases). Germline lookup yields CDR1 SGHRS and CDR2 YFSETQ. The V gene lost 3 bases and the J gene lost 3 bases, with 14 bases spanning the gap. The CDR3 length is 15 residues. In DNA form, the CDR3 reads TGCGCCAGCAGCTCCTCCGGGATCTGGACAGATACGCAGTATTTT. Residues: CASSSSGIWTDTQYF.

With regard to this clonotype: This could be a read error, since a much larger clone is one nucleotide away. This chain joins TRBV28 and TRBJ1-1; maybe TRBD1 (6 bases). CDR1 and CDR2 from the germline V gene are MDHEN and SYDVKM. V lost 5 bases and J 9 bases, leaving 28 bases between the germline ends. The CDR3 contains 17 residues. CDR3 DNA sequence: TGTGCCAGCAGTATAACCCCACAGGGAGGAGCGGGAACTAAAGCTTTCTTT. Amino acid sequence: CASSITPQGGAGTKAFF.

On this clonotype: Compared with germline, one end of the junction differs, possibly owing to a read error. The chain combines TRBV11-2 with TRBJ2-6; maybe TRBD2 (5 bases). Germline loops: CDR1 SGHAT, CDR2 FQNNGV. CDR3 length equals 15 residues. The CDR3 here is CASQRPRSGVNLLTF. Here the CDR3 DNA reads TGTGCCAGCCAGCGGCCGCGCTCTGGGGTCAACCTCCTGACTTTC.

The DNA for the CDR3 is TGCAGCATTCAAGGACAGGGTGACACCGGGGAGCTGTTTTTT. It is translated as CSIQGQGDTGELFF. This sequence joins TRBV29-1 and TRBJ2-2; TRBD1 aligns across 8 bases. The CDR3 consists of 14 residues. The V gene's germline CDR1 is SQVTM and CDR2 ANQGSEA. The J segment lost 3 bases and the V segment lost 8 bases, leaving 8 bases of the junction unmatched.

Of note for this clonotype: A read error may account for a junction end that differs from germline. This chain connects TRBV6-5 to TRBJ2-7; D gene uncertain. CDR1 is MNHEY and CDR2 is SVGAGI in the germline V gene. There are 15 residues in the CDR3. Here the CDR3 reads CANSSPSARSHEQYF. In nucleotides, the CDR3 is TGTGCCAACAGTTCCCCCAGCGCGAGATCCCACGAGCAGTACTTC.

Comments on this clonotype: Compared with germline, one end of the junction differs, possibly owing to a read error. The rearrangement links TRBV12-3 or TRBV12-4 to TRBJ2-3; D remains ambiguous. The CDR3 extends over 15 amino acids. CDR3 nucleotide sequence: TGTGCCAGCATCCGCGACCAGTCCTTCACAGATATGCAGTATTTT. Encoded protein: CASIRDQSFTDMQYF.

Note on this clonotype: This may stem from a read error, because a much larger clone lies one nucleotide away. This sequence joins TRBV7-8 and TRBJ2-4; D ambiguous. Germline CDR1 reads SGHVS; CDR2 reads FQNEAQ. The CDR3 runs 18 residues. Trimming removed 1 base from V and 6 bases from J, with 22 bases in between. The chain's CDR3 is CASSLGWRSRLGINIQYF. Here the CDR3 DNA reads TGTGCCAGCAGCTTAGGGTGGCGGTCGCGTTTGGGCATAAACATTCAGTACTTC.